These 21 T cell receptor beta chains were all obtained from the same sample, sequenced in a study of TIL therapy for anti-PD-1-resistant metastatic lung cancer. Sequencing used immunoSEQ v3. Sequenced by immunoSEQ multiplex PCR; TCRdb stores in-frame clones only, minus some. The sample carries some 13,000 clones, 66% recorded once. Time point given: pre-treatment sample, taken before nivolumab and TIL therapy. Tumor tissue came from excised metastases, mostly pleural nodules or supraclavicular lymph nodes. The sequencing here drew on tumor tissue, taken at baseline. All receptors derive from a woman aged 30 to 85 with non-small cell lung cancer.

This chain joins TRBV15 and TRBJ1-4, with no clear D. CDR1 and CDR2 (germline): LNHNV, YYDKDF (reference sequence). V dropped 2 bases and J dropped 4 bases, with 5 bases sitting between them. This CDR3 is 13 amino acids long. The CDR3 here is CATSRQSNEKLFF. The CDR3 DNA reads as TGTGCCACCAGCAGACAGAGTAATGAAAAACTGTTTTTT.

This rearrangement joins TRBV29-1 to TRBJ2-3, with 9 bases that match TRBD2. The CDR3 runs to 17 residues. V gave up 7 bases and J gave up 0 bases; unmatched junction bases: 14. The germline CDR1 and CDR2 sequences are SQVTM and ANQGSEA. The CDR3 spells CSAGPAGGFTSTDTQYF. Here the CDR3 DNA reads TGCAGCGCTGGGCCGGCGGGGGGGTTTACTAGCACAGATACGCAGTATTTT.

The chain carries TRBV9 and TRBJ1-6; TRBD1 might be the D (6 bases). The CDR3 extends over 14 amino acids. The germline gives CDR1 SGDLS, CDR2 YYNGEE. The V and J ends lost 4 bases and 7 bases respectively, with 12 bases between them. The CDR3 sequence: CASSTPGVNSPLHF. The CDR3 bases are TGTGCCAGCAGCACCCCAGGGGTAAATTCACCCCTCCACTTT.

The rearrangement uses TRBV9 and TRBJ1-3; 7 nucleotides line up with TRBD1. The CDR3 length is 15 residues. J was trimmed by 3 bases and V by 3 bases; bases with no gene match: 6. In germline, CDR1 is SGDLS, CDR2 YYNGEE. The CDR3 nucleotides read TGTGCCAGCAGCGCAACAGGGGCGGATGGAAACACCATATATTTT. As protein: CASSATGADGNTIYF.

Of note for this clone: At one end, the junction sequence differs from germline, possibly due to a read error. The V and J genes are TRBV7-9 and TRBJ2-1; possible D gene TRBD2, 7 bases. This CDR3 contains 16 residues. CDR1 SEHNR and CDR2 FQNEAQ come from the germline V gene (reference sequence). DNA of the CDR3: TGTGCCAGCAGCCCCCAGAGCGGCGGGGGCCACAAAGAGCAGTTCTTC. Its translation is CASSPQSGGGHKEQFF.

The V and J genes are TRBV28 and TRBJ2-3; 15 nucleotides match TRBD2. Germline CDR1 MDHEN, CDR2 SYDVKM. The CDR3 is 17 amino acids. Unmatched junction bases numbered 12, after V lost 6 bases and J lost 8 bases. The CDR3 protein is CASSPGGLAGGRGTQYF. In DNA form, the CDR3 reads TGTGCCAGCAGCCCAGGCGGACTAGCGGGGGGGCGGGGTACGCAGTATTTT.

The chain has TRBV19 and TRBJ2-6, with unresolved D. This CDR3 is 15 amino acids long. Germline loops: CDR1 LNHDA, CDR2 SQIVND (reference sequence). The V end was cut by 4 bases, the J end by 0 bases, with 7 bases between. This CDR3 reads CASSNTRSGANVLTF. As DNA, the CDR3 is TGTGCCAGTAGTAATACTCGCTCTGGGGCCAACGTCCTGACTTTC.

This clone was detected a few times. The rearrangement joins TRBV29-1 to TRBJ1-2; TRBD1 aligns across 9 bases. The CDR3 loop spans 13 amino acids. V lost 6 bases, J lost 4 bases, and 6 bases stayed unmatched. The germline V gene encodes CDR1 SQVTM and CDR2 ANQGSEA. CDR3 in DNA: TGCAGCGTGTGGACAGGGGTTACCTATGGCTACACCTTC. Amino acids: CSVWTGVTYGYTF.

The sample holds one count of this clone. The rearrangement links TRBV18 to TRBJ1-2, with D uncertain. CDR1 and CDR2 (germline): KGHSH, LQKENI. V lost 3 bases to trimming and J lost 2 bases, with 4 bases between them. The CDR3 is 12 residues long. CDR3 protein: CASSPSNYGYTF. The CDR3, as DNA: TGTGCCAGCTCACCTAGCAACTATGGCTACACCTTC.

The chain uses TRBV6-1 and TRBJ2-1, with 8 bases identical to TRBD1. Germline V CDR1 and CDR2: MNHNS, SASEGT. This CDR3 contains 14 residues. After removal of 3 bases from V and 7 bases from J, the junction contained 5 bases not matched to a gene. This CDR3 reads CASSDNTGGNEQFF. CDR3 nucleotides: TGTGCCAGCAGTGATAATACAGGGGGGAATGAGCAGTTCTTC.

This clone was seen a few times. The gene calls are TRBV9 and TRBJ2-7; D may be TRBD2 (5 bases). V was pared by 1 base and J by 5 bases, with 16 bases between. The CDR3 consists of 15 residues. Germline-derived CDR1 and CDR2 are SGDLS and YYNGEE. The CDR3 DNA sequence: TGTGCCAGCAGCGTAAACGGTCAGGAGGTCCACGAGCAGTACTTC. Translated, it gives CASSVNGQEVHEQYF.

The J gene is TRBJ2-5, the V gene TRBV12-5, with D maybe TRBD2 (5 bases). This CDR3 region has 16 residues. CDR1 and CDR2 (germline): LGHNT, FRNRAP. The germline V and J ends were trimmed by 1 base and 1 base, with 13 bases remaining between them. This CDR3 reads CASGLDLFGGQETQYF. For the CDR3, the DNA is TGTGCTAGTGGTTTGGACCTTTTCGGAGGCCAAGAGACCCAGTACTTC.

This sequence joins TRBV5-4 and TRBJ2-5; the match to TRBD1 covers 8 bases. Germline V gene lookup returns CDR1 SGHNT and CDR2 YYREEE (reference sequence). CDR3 length: 15 residues. J lost 3 bases, V lost 1 base, and 5 bases had no gene match. CDR3 amino acids: CASSLQQGAEETQYF. In DNA form, the CDR3 reads TGTGCCAGCAGCTTGCAGCAGGGGGCAGAAGAGACCCAGTACTTC. The full variable domain, its missing parts supplied by reference TRBV5-4 and TRBJ2-5, is ETGVTQSPTHLIKTRGQQVTLRCSSQSGHNTVSWYQQALGQGPQFIFQYYREEENGRGNFPPRFSGLQFPNYSSELNVNALELDDSALYLCASSLQQGAEETQYFGPGTRLLVL.

The chain couples TRBV21-1 to TRBJ2-2; TRBD2 was called by the table and not checked on the DNA. TRBV21-1 is flagged as a pseudogene. The CDR3 sequence is 15 residues long. The CDR3 loop reads CASSKARAGTGELFF. The CDR3 coding sequence is TGTGCCAGCAGCAAAGCGCGGGCGGGTACCGGGGAGCTGTTTTTT.

The genes are TRBV29-1 and TRBJ2-7, with TRBD1 matching 8 bases. Per germline, CDR1 SQVTM and CDR2 ANQGSEA. This CDR3 contains 13 residues. The V gene end was trimmed by 7 bases and the J gene end by 5 bases; junction bases not matched to a gene: 10. CDR3 sequence (DNA): TGCAGCGGCGGACAGGGAGGTGTCCACGAGCAGTACTTC. Protein sequence: CSGGQGGVHEQYF.

The CDR3 DNA is TGTGCCAGCAGTTACTTCAGCGGGGGTGGGAATGAGCAGTTCTTC. As protein: CASSYFSGGGNEQFF. The chain employs TRBV6-6 and TRBJ2-1, with TRBD2 matching over 8 bases. Germline V CDR1 and CDR2: MNHNY, SVGAGI (reference sequence). J gave up 7 bases and V 1 base, and 6 bases lay outside the gene matches. The CDR3 has 15 amino acids.

The rearrangement links TRBV10-2 to TRBJ2-7; perhaps TRBD2 as D (6 bases). V lost 4 bases to trimming and J lost 5 bases, with 15 bases between them. Germline CDR1 reads WSHSY; CDR2 reads SAAADI. The CDR3 sequence is 14 residues long. CDR3 region: CASSAHRGYNEQYF. CDR3 DNA sequence: TGCGCCAGCAGTGCCCACCGGGGGTACAACGAGCAGTACTTC.

The chain is built from TRBV13 and TRBJ1-2; perhaps TRBD1 as D (5 bases). This CDR3 region has 15 residues. CDR1 and CDR2 (germline): PRHDT, FYEKMQ (reference sequence). Trimming took 5 bases from V and 7 from J, leaving 20 bases between them. CDR3 protein: CASSPRGIGSGGYTF. In DNA, the CDR3 is TGTGCCAGCAGCCCGAGGGGCATAGGGTCGGGTGGCTACACCTTC.

This rearrangement joins TRBV29-1 to TRBJ2-1; 9 bases line up with TRBD2. Trimming removed 3 bases from V and 8 bases from J; junction bases left unmatched: 8. The CDR3 length is 14 residues. The germline V gene has CDR1 SQVTM and CDR2 ANQGSEA. CDR3 DNA sequence: TGCAGCGTTGACGGGCGGGAGGGCCTCGATGAGCAGTTCTTC. Translation gives CSVDGREGLDEQFF.

The chain is built from TRBV19 and TRBJ2-1, with a tentative D call TRBD2 (5 bases). Germline lookup yields CDR1 LNHDA and CDR2 SQIVND (reference sequence). The CDR3 consists of 14 residues. Trimming pared 7 bases from V and 6 bases from J, leaving 16 bases between. CDR3 DNA: TGTGCCAGTATTTCAGGAGCGGACGTCAATGAGCAGTTCTTC. Translating gives CASISGADVNEQFF.

This clone was detected a few times. The chain has TRBV10-3 and TRBJ1-6; 8 bases align to TRBD1. The germline gives CDR1 ENHRY, CDR2 SYGVKD. This CDR3 is 13 amino acids long. V dropped 6 bases and J dropped 5; count of bases not matched to a gene: 0. CDR3 sequence reads: CAIRGQDNSPLHF. The CDR3 DNA sequence: TGTGCCATCAGGGGACAGGATAATTCACCCCTCCACTTT.